This entry is about one T cell receptor beta chain. Across under 25 US areas, participants ranged in age from about 18 to 90 years. Assignment of participants to cohorts was predicated upon participant-reported clinical history. The data are from a study of blood T cell repertoires in COVID-19. On the study more broadly: Sample material is recorded as cDNA or gDNA derived from T cells, B-cell-depleted T cells, or PBMCs.

Method: immunoSEQ multiplex PCR; TCRdb's copy keeps in-frame clones and lacks some. The data contain 350,000 to 450,000 clones, roughly 88% of them singletons. The sequencing input was PBMCs or T cells enriched from blood (not recorded which). The sequence derives from a woman aged 18-30 years who had been exposed to COVID-19.

CDR3: CTTLAGTYNEQFF. CDR3 in DNA: TGTACCACCCTAGCGGGGACCTACAATGAGCAGTTCTTC. V gene TRBV6-6 combines with J gene TRBJ2-1; the match to TRBD2 covers 9 bases. There are 13 residues in the CDR3. Germline V gene data show CDR1 as MNHNY and CDR2 as SVGAGI (reference sequence).